This T cell receptor beta chain appears in the sequencing data of a study of OX40 agonist ivuxolimab in advanced cancers. The study's findings and limits: Clonal expansion among partial responders at 0.1-3.0 mg/kg ranked near the lowest.

As concerns this clone: Its antigen is currently unknown.

Cycle 7 day 1, cycle 4 day 1, and baseline were the timepoints at which blood was sampled. TCRdb's table, derived via immunoSEQ multiplex PCR, lists solely in-frame clones and lacks some. The sample includes some 65,000 clones, 75% to 90% of them seen just once. The CDR3 is 15 amino acids. Trimming removed 5 bases at V and 2 bases at J, with 14 bases between. Germline-derived CDR1 and CDR2 are SGHAT and FQDESV (reference sequence). This rearrangement joins TRBV11-1 to TRBJ2-3, with D perhaps matching TRBD2 (6 bases). This clonotype was sampled from an adult with an advanced solid tumor such as melanoma, head and neck, liver or kidney cancer. Source: CD4+ or CD8+ T cells sorted from blood, taken in a trial of the OX40 agonist ivuxolimab. The CDR3 sequence: CASSPGGKNTDTQYF. CDR3 nucleotides: TGTGCCAGCAGCCCCGGCGGGAAGAACACAGATACGCAGTATTTT.